This T cell receptor (beta chain) was obtained from a study of blood T cells in healthy people across ages (dated by TCRdb to about 2015). With respect to the entire study: In model experiments, template switching captured roughly one uniquely barcoded TCR beta cDNA molecule for every two T cells. Using deep sequencing normalized with unique cDNA molecular identifiers, the study measured how TCR beta repertoire diversity changes with age. Four age groups were formed from the donors: young (average 16 years), middle-aged (less than 40), aged (about 62) and long-lived (around 82). The study analyzed two additional independent replicas of 1 million unique cDNA reads from the same blood draw for two donors, one aged 18 to 29 and one aged 80 or older. Donors of different ages were randomly distributed across sequencing lanes to avoid experimental bias.

The donors were 40 or so Caucasian individuals from Russia, aged 6 to 90 years, who were systemically healthy. Each donor gave 8 to 10 milliliters of peripheral blood, drawn into EDTA-treated Vacutainer tubes. PBMCs were isolated by Ficoll-Paque density-gradient centrifugation, with at least 7 million obtained per sample. Trizol reagent was used to extract total RNA from PBMCs, with at least 5.5 micrograms per sample. The percentages of naive CD45RAhigh/CD27high T cells were determined by flow cytometry on a PBMC aliquot from every donor. Receptor amplification or capture employed 5' RACE. Reads for this sample came from an Illumina HiSeq 2500. The second PCR ran for about 7 to 11 cycles and used a J-beta primer mix along with a sample-barcoded 5' primer. A unique molecular identifier was introduced onto each TCR beta cDNA molecule by a template-switch 5' adaptor carrying 12 random nucleotides. Each sample yielded at least 3 million CDR3-containing paired-end reads. First-strand cDNA was synthesized from all RNA with the Mint cDNA synthesis kit, primed by a TRBC-specific oligonucleotide. Following uracil-DNA glycosylase treatment, all cDNA underwent a first 18-cycle PCR with the universal primers M1SS and BC2_uni_R. The paper's data handling went like this. For normalization, 1 million high-quality reads were randomly selected from each sample, with every read carrying a distinct molecular identifier. Reads sharing molecular identifiers were discarded rather than binned into consensus sequences. MiTCR, run with a Q25 quality threshold and the strictest error-elimination algorithm, handled CDR3 identification, clonotype clustering and error correction. A nonparametric unseen species model with Euler transformation was used to estimate a lower bound on total TCR beta diversity. The public reads were reprocessed in TCRdb via fastp at Q25 and MiXCR, keeping in-frame beta chains. For every CDR3 protein sequence, its rows merge into one entry that carries the most common genes and DNA. The V and J calls and clone size are TCRdb's, not the authors'. This sample holds about 1.8 million distinct CDR3 sequences; roughly 49% were observed only once. The top ten hold over 2% of the sample.

Points on this clonotype: Its antigen target is currently unknown. No base quality information exists; no much larger clone differs at one position.

Summary of the overall study and its limitations: Observed TCR beta diversity per million T cells fell roughly linearly with age, and a significant reduction was already apparent by age around 40. Compared with the aged group, the long-lived group had more naive CD4+ T cells, fewer expanded clones and increased TCR diversity, a pattern suggesting age selection. Since profiling was done on bulk unsorted PBMCs, naive and antigen-experienced compartments could not be conclusively compared. Estimates of total diversity from one million sequenced T cells were regarded as lower bounds and underestimates. Because donor CMV infection status was unknown, age-related changes in expanded clonotypes were potentially confounded. There was a strong correlation between observed TCR beta diversity and the percentage of naive T cells measured by flow cytometry.

CDR1 and CDR2 (SGHTS, YDEGEE) derive from the germline V gene. V and J are truncated by 4 bases and 0 bases respectively, leaving an intervening sequence of 11 bases. From its cysteine to its phenylalanine, the CDR3 spans 16 amino acids. Only the CDR3 part of the read is kept: 48 bases, read in frame from the first base. The chain employs TRBV5-8 and TRBJ2-6, with the D gene tentatively TRBD1 or TRBD2, based on 5 matching bases in each. The receptor was derived from a woman in her forties in good health. Sample: blood. The bases read TGTGCCAGCAGCCCCGGGGCCCCCTCTGGGGCCAACGTCCTGACTTTC. The resulting protein is CASSPGAPSGANVLTF.